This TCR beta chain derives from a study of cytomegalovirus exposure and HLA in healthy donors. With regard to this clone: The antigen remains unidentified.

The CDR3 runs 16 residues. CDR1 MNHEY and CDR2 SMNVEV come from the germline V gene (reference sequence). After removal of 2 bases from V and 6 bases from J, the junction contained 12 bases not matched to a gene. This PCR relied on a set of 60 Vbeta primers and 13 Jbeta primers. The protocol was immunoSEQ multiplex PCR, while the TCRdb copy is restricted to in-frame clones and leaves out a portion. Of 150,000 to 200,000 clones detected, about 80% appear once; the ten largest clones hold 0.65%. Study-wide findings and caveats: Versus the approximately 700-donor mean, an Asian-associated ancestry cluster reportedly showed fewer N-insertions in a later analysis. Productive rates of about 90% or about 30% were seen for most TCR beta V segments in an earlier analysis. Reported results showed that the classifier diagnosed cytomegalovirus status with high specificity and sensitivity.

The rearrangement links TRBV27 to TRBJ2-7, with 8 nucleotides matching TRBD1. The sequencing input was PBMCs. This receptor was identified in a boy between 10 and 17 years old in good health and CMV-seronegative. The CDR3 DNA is TGTGCCAGCAGTTTAAGGGTGCGGACAGGGATCGGCGAGCAGTACTTC. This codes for CASSLRVRTGIGEQYF.